This is a list of T cell receptor beta chains from one sample in a study of blood T cell repertoires in COVID-19. The protocol was immunoSEQ multiplex PCR, while the TCRdb copy is restricted to in-frame clones and leaves out a portion. This sample yields hundreds of thousands of clones, of which 87% are seen a single time; roughly 6.3% belongs to the top ten. The sequencing input was PBMCs or T cells enriched from blood (not recorded which). The receptors stem from a woman between 35 and 50 years old who had recovered from COVID-19. Each CDR3 is given with its conserved first and last residue. Each record gives: D gene, CDR3 length, V gene, J gene, clone size, CDR3 DNA, CDR3 protein. A D gene is named only where the DNA matches it firmly. A row's size may be missing; if present it is once, few, many or a size class.

d_gene: TRBD2; len: 17; v_gene: TRBV7-2; j_gene: TRBJ2-7; abundance: once; CDR3nt: TGTGCCAGCAGCCTTCATGGACTAGCGGGAGGGTCCTACGAGCAGTACTTC; CDR3aa: CASSLHGLAGGSYEQYF
d_gene: TRBD2; len: 18; v_gene: TRBV11-3; j_gene: TRBJ2-1; abundance: -; CDR3nt: TGTGCCAGCAGCTTAGAGGGACTAGCGGGAGGGCCGCGGAATGAGCAGTTCTTC; CDR3aa: CASSLEGLAGGPRNEQFF
d_gene: -; len: 16; v_gene: TRBV11-3; j_gene: TRBJ2-1; abundance: -; CDR3nt: TGTGCCAGCAGCTTAGTGGCGGGGAGCCCCTACAATGAGCAGTTCTTC; CDR3aa: CASSLVAGSPYNEQFF
d_gene: TRBD1; len: 16; v_gene: TRBV19; j_gene: TRBJ2-1; abundance: -; CDR3nt: TGTGCCAGTAGGCCCGGACCGGGACAGGGGGGGAATGAGCAGTTCTTC; CDR3aa: CASRPGPGQGGNEQFF
d_gene: TRBD2; len: 15; v_gene: TRBV7-7; j_gene: TRBJ2-5; abundance: -; CDR3nt: TGTGCTAGCAGGCCTAGCGGGAGAGTCGGGGAGACCCAGTACTTC; CDR3aa: CASRPSGRVGETQYF
d_gene: TRBD2; len: 15; v_gene: TRBV7-2; j_gene: TRBJ2-7; abundance: -; CDR3nt: TGTGCCAGCACCCGCGTCCGGGCTAGCGGTGCCGAGCAGTACTTC; CDR3aa: CASTRVRASGAEQYF
d_gene: TRBD2; len: 15; v_gene: TRBV28; j_gene: TRBJ2-7; abundance: -; CDR3nt: TGTGCCAGCAGTCCATTTAGCGGGACCCCCTACGAGCAGTACTTC; CDR3aa: CASSPFSGTPYEQYF
d_gene: TRBD2; len: 16; v_gene: TRBV7-9; j_gene: TRBJ2-1; abundance: few; CDR3nt: TGTGCCAGCAGCTTAGTGGCGGGAGGGTACTACAATGAGCAGTTCTTC; CDR3aa: CASSLVAGGYYNEQFF
d_gene: TRBD1; len: 19; v_gene: TRBV6-1; j_gene: TRBJ1-4; abundance: once; CDR3nt: TGTGCCAGCAGTGAAGGGGGTTGGAGGGTCATGGGACAGCTTGAAAAACTGTTTTTT; CDR3aa: CASSEGGWRVMGQLEKLFF
d_gene: -; len: 14; v_gene: TRBV25-1; j_gene: TRBJ2-1; abundance: -; CDR3nt: TGTGCCAGCAGTTTACAGGGATCCTACAATGAGCAGTTCTTC; CDR3aa: CASSLQGSYNEQFF
d_gene: TRBD1; len: 18; v_gene: TRBV24-1; j_gene: TRBJ2-5; abundance: -; CDR3nt: TGTGCCACCAGTGATTTGGGCCCGGGGACAGGGGGAGTGGAGACCCAGTACTTC; CDR3aa: CATSDLGPGTGGVETQYF
d_gene: -; len: 14; v_gene: TRBV16; j_gene: TRBJ2-7; abundance: -; CDR3nt: TGTGCCAGCAGCCAATCGTCGCCCGGGTACGAGCAGTACTTC; CDR3aa: CASSQSSPGYEQYF
d_gene: -; len: 15; v_gene: TRBV27; j_gene: TRBJ1-4; abundance: -; CDR3nt: TGTGCCAGCACCTTAAGTCGGCCGGGGGATGAAAAACTGTTTTTT; CDR3aa: CASTLSRPGDEKLFF
d_gene: -; len: 19; v_gene: TRBV5-3; j_gene: TRBJ2-3; abundance: -; CDR3nt: TGTGCCAGAAGCTTTAATAGAAGGTTTGGGACTCCTAGCACAGATACGCAGTATTTT; CDR3aa: CARSFNRRFGTPSTDTQYF
d_gene: -; len: 16; v_gene: TRBV1; j_gene: TRBJ2-1; abundance: -; CDR3nt: TGCACCAGCAGCCATATACAGGGGGCCTCCTACAATGAGCAGTTCTTC; CDR3aa: CTSSHIQGASYNEQFF
d_gene: -; len: 16; v_gene: TRBV4-1; j_gene: TRBJ2-7; abundance: few; CDR3nt: TGCGCCAGCAGCCAAGGGGGGATCACAGGGACCTACGAGCAGTACTTC; CDR3aa: CASSQGGITGTYEQYF
d_gene: -; len: 12; v_gene: TRBV2; j_gene: TRBJ2-7; abundance: -; CDR3nt: TGTGCCAGCAGCGTCTCTAGGAACGAGCAGTACTTC; CDR3aa: CASSVSRNEQYF
d_gene: -; len: 13; v_gene: TRBV28; j_gene: TRBJ1-5; abundance: -; CDR3nt: TGTGCCAGCAGTACAGTGACCAATCAGCCCCAGCATTTT; CDR3aa: CASSTVTNQPQHF
d_gene: TRBD2; len: 15; v_gene: TRBV11-2; j_gene: TRBJ2-7; abundance: -; CDR3nt: TGTGCCAGCAGCTTAGGCTTGGGAGGGACTTACGAGCAGTACTTC; CDR3aa: CASSLGLGGTYEQYF
d_gene: TRBD1; len: 16; v_gene: TRBV2; j_gene: TRBJ1-5; abundance: -; CDR3nt: TGTGCCAGCAGTGGGACAGGGGCGAGGAGCAATCAGCCCCAGCATTTT; CDR3aa: CASSGTGARSNQPQHF
d_gene: -; len: 12; v_gene: TRBV2; j_gene: TRBJ2-7; abundance: few; CDR3nt: TGTGCCAGCAGTCTGAGCTCCTACGAGCAGTACTTC; CDR3aa: CASSLSSYEQYF